This is a list of T cell receptor beta chains from one sample in a study of beta chain features in type 1 diabetes. Repertoires were generated with immunoSEQ multiplex PCR, while TCRdb's copy carries only in-frame clones and drops some. The repertoire holds just over 600,000 clones, about a sixth seen once, with 0.07% to 0.095% in the top ten. The sequencing sample was made of naive CD4+ T cells from blood. The origin of the receptors is a man between 18 and 35 years old in good health. The CDR3 runs from the conserved cysteine through the conserved F or W. Each record gives: D gene, V gene, J gene, clone size, CDR3 DNA, CDR3 protein. The D gene is left open where the match is weak. The size field is filled for only some rows; it gives once, few, many or a size class.

-	TRBV6-1	TRBJ2-7	few	TGTGCCAGCAGTGAACCTGGGGGAAGCTCCTACGAGCAGTACTTC	CASSEPGGSSYEQYF
-	TRBV4-1	TRBJ2-5	-	TGCGCCAGCAGCCAGGGGGCGGCGAGAGAGACCCAGTACTTC	CASSQGAARETQYF
-	TRBV25-1	TRBJ2-7	few	TGTGCCAGCAGTGAACTCTTCAGGGTCGAGCAGTACTTC	CASSELFRVEQYF
-	TRBV7-2	TRBJ2-2	few	TGTGCCAGCAGCTCAGGGGGGACCGGGGAGCTGTTTTTT	CASSSGGTGELFF
-	TRBV4-3	TRBJ1-1	few	TGCGCCAGCAGCCAAGATCAGACTTTGAACACTGAAGCTTTCTTT	CASSQDQTLNTEAFF
-	TRBV10-3	TRBJ2-5	many	TGTGCCATCAGTGAGTCTAGGCAGTCCGAGACCCAGTACTTC	CAISESRQSETQYF
-	TRBV2	TRBJ2-3	few	TGTGCCAGCAGTGAGGGTAGGGGCGGCACAGATACGCAGTATTTT	CASSEGRGGTDTQYF
-	TRBV11-1	TRBJ2-7	-	TGTGCCAGCAGCCTAAGGGGCGCGGCTTACGAGCAGTACTTC	CASSLRGAAYEQYF
-	TRBV4-3	TRBJ2-2	few	TGCGCCAGCAGCCAAGATACGGCTACCGGGGAGCTGTTTTTT	CASSQDTATGELFF
-	TRBV6-1	TRBJ1-2	-	TGTGCCAGCAGTTCCCACAGGGACTATGGCTACACCTTC	CASSSHRDYGYTF
-	TRBV6-5	TRBJ2-3	few	TGTGCCAGCAGTTACTCGGGGGGGCGCAATACGCAGTATTTT	CASSYSGGRNTQYF
TRBD1	TRBV29-1	TRBJ2-7	-	TGCAGCGTTGAGTCGACAGGGGGCCCCTACGAGCAGTACTTC	CSVESTGGPYEQYF
-	TRBV18	TRBJ2-7	-	TGTGCCAGCTCACCCTATGGTCTAACACGGGGTAACTACGAGCAGTACTTC	CASSPYGLTRGNYEQYF
TRBD1	TRBV10-3	TRBJ1-2	-	TGTGCCATCAGGGAAGACAGGGAAGCTAACTATGGCTACACCTTC	CAIREDREANYGYTF
TRBD1	TRBV10-3	TRBJ2-1	-	TGTGCCATCAGGGGACAGGTTTACAATGAGCAGTTCTTC	CAIRGQVYNEQFF
TRBD2	TRBV28	TRBJ2-1	few	TGTGCCAGCAGTGCCGGACTAGCGGGAGTGATGAATGAGCAGTTCTTC	CASSAGLAGVMNEQFF
-	TRBV25-1	TRBJ2-4	-	TGTGCCAGCAGTGCCCCGGGGGGCATCGGAAACATTCAGTACTTC	CASSAPGGIGNIQYF
TRBD1	TRBV7-7	TRBJ2-2	-	TGTGCTAGCAGTCCAACAGGGGCGAACACCGGGGAGCTGTTTTTT	CASSPTGANTGELFF
-	TRBV5-8	TRBJ1-2	few	TGTGCCAGCAGCGCCGACAGCTTATGGCACTATGGCTACACCTTC	CASSADSLWHYGYTF
TRBD1	TRBV4-3	TRBJ2-6	few	TGCGCCAGCAGCCGAGATCCAGGGGGAACCGGGGCCAACGTCCTGACTTTC	CASSRDPGGTGANVLTF
-	TRBV4-1	TRBJ1-4	-	TGCGCCAGCAGGAATCGGGGAGCTAATGAAAAACTGTTTTTT	CASRNRGANEKLFF
-	TRBV5-1	TRBJ2-3	few	TGCGCCAGCAGCTTGATTCAGGGACCTCCGACAGATACGCAGTATTTT	CASSLIQGPPTDTQYF
TRBD1	TRBV6-6	TRBJ2-3	-	TGTGCCAGCAGTTCCCCCGGGGGACAGGGGTCAGATACGCAGTATTTT	CASSSPGGQGSDTQYF
-	TRBV29-1	TRBJ1-3	-	TGCAGCGTCCAGGGTCCATCTGGAAACACCATATATTTT	CSVQGPSGNTIYF
-	TRBV23-1	TRBJ2-7	few	TGCGCCAGCAGTCATCTAGGGACTCCGGGGTTCAACGAGCAGTACTTC	CASSHLGTPGFNEQYF
TRBD1	TRBV2	TRBJ1-1	-	TGTGCCAGCAGGGAAACAGGGGCTGGGACTGAAGCTTTCTTT	CASRETGAGTEAFF
-	TRBV28	TRBJ2-1	many	TGTGCCAGCAGTTTAGGCCAGCCCTACAATGAGCAGTTCTTC	CASSLGQPYNEQFF
-	TRBV11-1	TRBJ1-4	-	TGTGCCAGCAGCCCCCGGGAAACTAATGAAAAACTGTTTTTT	CASSPRETNEKLFF
TRBD1	TRBV28	TRBJ1-5	few	TGTGCCAGCAGTTTTTCCAGGGGGCTCGGCAATCAGCCCCAGCATTTT	CASSFSRGLGNQPQHF
TRBD2	TRBV5-4	TRBJ2-3	few	TGTGCCAGCAGTTATACGGGGGGAACAGATACGCAGTATTTT	CASSYTGGTDTQYF
TRBD1	TRBV5-6	TRBJ1-1	-	TGTGCCAGCAGCTTGGGGTCGACAGGGGAGCGCACTGAAGCTTTCTTT	CASSLGSTGERTEAFF
TRBD1	TRBV29-1	TRBJ1-1	-	TGCAGCGGGGGACAGGGAGGTTGGGGCACTGAAGCTTTCTTT	CSGGQGGWGTEAFF
-	TRBV9	TRBJ2-7	-	TGTGCCAGCAGCGTAGCTTCTCTCAGCTCCTACGAGCAGTACTTC	CASSVASLSSYEQYF
TRBD1	TRBV18	TRBJ2-7	few	TGTGCCAGCTCACCAAGGTCCGGACAGGGCCACGAGCAGTACTTC	CASSPRSGQGHEQYF
-	TRBV7-2	TRBJ2-1	-	TGTGCCAGCACCTTTAGAGGGGACAATGAGCAGTTCTTC	CASTFRGDNEQFF
TRBD1	TRBV7-6	TRBJ2-1	-	TGTGCCAGCAGCTTAGCGGACAGGGAGTTCTTC	CASSLADREFF